This entry lists 31 T cell receptor beta chains sequenced from one sample in a study of OX40 agonist ivuxolimab in advanced cancers. TCRdb's copy holds only in-frame clones and misses some; the assay was immunoSEQ multiplex PCR. The sample holds fewer than 65,000 clones, almost 90% seen once. The material sequenced was CD4+ or CD8+ T cells sorted from blood, taken in a trial of the OX40 agonist ivuxolimab. Receptor source: an adult with an advanced solid tumor such as melanoma, head and neck, liver or kidney cancer.

The chain joins TRBV11-1 to TRBJ1-2; no clear D gene. The germline V gene has CDR1 SGHAT and CDR2 FQDESV (reference sequence). Trimming took off 5 bases at V and 4 bases at J, with 11 bases between the two ends. The CDR3 sequence is 13 residues long. The CDR3 bases are TGTGCCAGCAGCCCCTTCGAAATCTATGGCTACACCTTC. Its protein product is CASSPFEIYGYTF.

The V gene is TRBV7-6, the J gene TRBJ1-4; D is unresolved. This CDR3 contains 13 residues. Trimming took 2 bases from V and 3 from J, leaving 4 bases between them. CDR1 and CDR2 (germline): SGHVS, FNYEAQ. The CDR3 DNA reads TGTGCCAGCAGCTTATATCCTAATGAAAAACTGTTTTTT. Its protein is CASSLYPNEKLFF.

V gene TRBV28 combines with J gene TRBJ2-7; D remains ambiguous. This CDR3 region has 15 residues. Trimming shortened V by 6 bases and J by 5 bases, and 20 bases separated the two germline ends. Germline V gene data show CDR1 as MDHEN and CDR2 as SYDVKM. DNA of the CDR3: TGTGCCAGCAGCCCGGCTGTGGGTCGGCTCAACGAGCAGTACTTC. Its translation is CASSPAVGRLNEQYF. Drawing the rest from reference TRBV28 and TRBJ2-7, the complete variable domain is DVKVTQSSRYLVKRTGEKVFLECVQDMDHENMFWYRQDPGLGLRLIYFSYDVKMKEKGDIPEGYSVSREKKERFSLILESASTNQTSMYLCASSPAVGRLNEQYFGPGTRLTVT.

V is TRBV27 and J is TRBJ2-3; D remains ambiguous. Germline-derived CDR1 and CDR2 are MNHEY and SMNVEV (reference sequence). The CDR3 has 14 amino acids. Trimming took off 3 bases at V and 1 base at J, with 8 bases between the two ends. The chain's CDR3 is CASSFDTGTDTQYF. In nucleotides, the CDR3 is TGTGCCAGCAGTTTCGACACAGGCACAGATACGCAGTATTTT.

The J gene is TRBJ2-1, the V gene TRBV30; D unresolved. The V gene lost 0 bases and the J gene lost 3 bases, with 12 bases spanning the gap. CDR3 length: 15 residues. CDR1 and CDR2 from the germline V gene are GTSNPN and SVGIG (reference sequence). Written as DNA, the CDR3 is TGTGCCTGGAGTGTCCGTCAGGCAAACTACAATGAGCAGTTCTTC. Its translation: CAWSVRQANYNEQFF. Based on the CDR3 plus reference TRBV30 and TRBJ2-1, the full variable domain is SQTIHQWPATLVQPVGSPLSLECTVEGTSNPNLYWYRQAAGRGLQLLFYSVGIGQISSEVPQNLSASRPQDRQFILSSKKLLLSDSGFYLCAWSVRQANYNEQFFGPGTRLTVL.

The rearrangement joins TRBV11-1 to TRBJ2-7, with TRBD2 matching over 9 bases. V lost 1 base, J lost 5 bases, and 6 bases stayed unmatched. This CDR3 is built from 15 residues. CDR1 and CDR2 (germline): SGHAT, FQDESV (reference sequence). CDR3 DNA: TGTGCCAGCAGCTTAGGGGCTAGCGGGACCAACGAGCAGTACTTC. Translated: CASSLGASGTNEQYF.

The chain combines TRBV30 with TRBJ1-2; tentative D call: TRBD1 (5 bases). The CDR3 is made up of 13 amino acids. Trimming shortened V by 6 bases and J by 2 bases, and 13 bases separated the two germline ends. CDR1 and CDR2 (germline): GTSNPN, SVGIG (reference sequence). The CDR3 DNA reads TGTGCCTGTACCGGGGGGAGGAACTATGGCTACACCTTC. Amino acids: CACTGGRNYGYTF. The whole variable domain, remainder taken from reference TRBV30 and TRBJ1-2, is SQTIHQWPATLVQPVGSPLSLECTVEGTSNPNLYWYRQAAGRGLQLLFYSVGIGQISSEVPQNLSASRPQDRQFILSSKKLLLSDSGFYLCACTGGRNYGYTFGSGTRLTVV.

This clone was observed a handful of times. This sample also contains other DNA sequences that code for the same CDR3. The chain carries TRBV30 and TRBJ1-5; D may be TRBD1 (5 bases). V was clipped by 5 bases and J by 4 bases, with 15 bases between them. The CDR3 extends over 14 amino acids. CDR1 is GTSNPN and CDR2 is SVGIG in the germline V gene (reference sequence). CDR3 loop: CAWGGQGRNQPQHF. The CDR3 DNA sequence: TGTGCCTGGGGAGGTCAGGGCCGGAATCAGCCCCAGCATTTT.

V and J are TRBV13 and TRBJ1-1, with D uncertain. The CDR3 is made up of 15 amino acids. Germline CDR1 is PRHDT and CDR2 is FYEKMQ (reference sequence). V lost 1 base and J lost 4, with 13 bases in between. The CDR3 protein is CASSLVWPSRTEAFF. In DNA form, the CDR3 reads TGTGCCAGCAGCTTAGTTTGGCCAAGCCGCACTGAAGCTTTCTTT.

J is TRBJ2-1 and V is TRBV6-6; 11 nucleotides align to TRBD2. The trim removed 6 bases at V and 9 bases at J, leaving 13 bases unmatched. The CDR3 runs to 16 residues. The germline CDR1 and CDR2 sequences are MNHNY and SVGAGI (reference sequence). The CDR3 region is CASRTSGMGKGSEQFF. The CDR3 DNA follows: TGTGCCAGCAGGACTAGCGGGATGGGTAAGGGGAGTGAGCAGTTCTTC.

The chain combines TRBV30 with TRBJ1-6; the D is unclear. The V and J ends lost 0 bases and 4 bases respectively, with 4 bases between them. The CDR3 has 13 residues. CDR1 is GTSNPN and CDR2 is SVGIG in the germline V gene (reference sequence). CDR3 amino acids: CAWSVGYNSPLHF. The CDR3 DNA reads as TGTGCCTGGAGTGTAGGGTATAATTCACCCCTCCACTTT.

In regard to this clone: Germline is not matched at one junction end, which may reflect a read error. The chain employs TRBV7-7 and TRBJ2-5; possible D gene TRBD2, 5 bases. Germline assignment: CDR1 SSHAT and CDR2 FNYEAQ (reference sequence). The CDR3 runs to 15 residues. The CDR3 loop is CASSRGLGRQETQYF. The CDR3 DNA sequence: TGTGCTAGCAGCCGCGGACTTGGCCGTCAAGAGACCCAGTACTTC.

The chain employs TRBV4-2 and TRBJ2-3, with 7 nucleotides matching TRBD2. Germline assignment: CDR1 LGHNA and CDR2 YNFKEQ. Trimming removed 1 base from V and 3 bases from J; junction bases left unmatched: 10. The CDR3 totals 17 residues. The CDR3 nucleotides are TGTGCCAGCAGCCAAGTTTCTCCTGGCGGGAGTACAGATACGCAGTATTTT. As protein: CASSQVSPGGSTDTQYF.

A note on this clone: A read error may account for a junction end that differs from germline. The genes are TRBV7-7 and TRBJ2-5; 9 bases are a match to TRBD2. The germline V gene has CDR1 SSHAT and CDR2 FNYEAQ (reference sequence). The CDR3 totals 14 residues. For the CDR3, the DNA is TGTGCTAGCAGCTTAAGAGCGGGAGGAGAGACCCAGTACTTC. This codes for CASSLRAGGETQYF. Together with reference TRBV7-7 and TRBJ2-5, the CDR3 gives the full variable domain: GAGVSQSPRYKVTKRGQDVTLRCDPISSHATLYWYQQALGQGPEFLTYFNYEAQPDKSGLPSDRFSAERPEGSISTLTIQRTEQRDSAMYRCASSLRAGGETQYFGPGTRLLVL.

This CDR3 reads CASSLRRPPTDTQYF. Here the CDR3 DNA reads TGTGCCAGCAGCTTGCGCAGGCCACCCACAGATACGCAGTATTTT. This chain links TRBV5-6 with TRBJ2-3; D is uncertain. V gave up 1 base and J gave up 2 bases, with 11 bases separating them. The CDR3 contains 15 residues. Germline assignment: CDR1 SGHDT and CDR2 YYEEEE.

This sequence joins TRBV5-4 and TRBJ2-7, with D uncertain. V gave up 3 bases and J gave up 0 bases, with 10 bases separating them. The CDR3 runs to 14 residues. Germline V gives CDR1 SGHNT, CDR2 YYREEE (reference sequence). CDR3 loop: CASSSQVSSYEQYF. The CDR3 DNA reads as TGTGCCAGCAGCTCCCAAGTGAGCTCCTACGAGCAGTACTTC.

The sample holds one count of this clone. V and J are TRBV7-9 and TRBJ2-5, with 7 bases aligning to TRBD1. The junction had 5 bases not matched to a gene; V was cut back by 2 bases and J by 5 bases. CDR1 and CDR2 (germline): SEHNR, FQNEAQ (reference sequence). The CDR3 is made up of 14 amino acids. CDR3 in DNA: TGTGCCAGCAGCTTAACGACAGGGTCTGAGACCCAGTACTTC. Amino acids: CASSLTTGSETQYF. The full variable domain, rest sourced from reference TRBV7-9 and TRBJ2-5, is DTGVSQNPRHKITKRGQNVTFRCDPISEHNRLYWYRQTLGQGPEFLTYFQNEAQLEKSRLLSDRFSAERPKGSFSTLEIQRTEQGDSAMYLCASSLTTGSETQYFGPGTRLLVL.

The V call is TRBV7-3, the J call TRBJ2-1; a weak D match, TRBD2 (6 bases). CDR1 and CDR2 (germline): SGHTA, FQGTGA. The length of the CDR3 is 14 residues. Trimming shortened V by 1 base and J by 9 bases, and 13 bases separated the two germline ends. The CDR3 DNA follows: TGTGCCAGCAGCTTAAGTGGTTCGGGGGTTGAGCAGTTCTTC. As protein: CASSLSGSGVEQFF.

V is TRBV7-8 and J is TRBJ2-1; no firm D call. Trimming shortened V by 0 bases and J by 3 bases, and 6 bases separated the two germline ends. CDR1 is SGHVS and CDR2 is FQNEAQ in the germline V gene. CDR3 length: 14 amino acids. This CDR3 reads CASSLAGNYNEQFF. The CDR3 DNA sequence: TGTGCCAGCAGCTTAGCAGGGAACTACAATGAGCAGTTCTTC. The variable domain in full, completed from reference TRBV7-8 and TRBJ2-1, reads GAGVSQSPRYKVAKRGQDVALRCDPISGHVSLFWYQQALGQGPEFLTYFQNEAQLDKSGLPSDRFFAERPEGSVSTLKIQRTQQEDSAVYLCASSLAGNYNEQFFGPGTRLTVL.

The genes are TRBV5-1 and TRBJ1-2; tentative D call: TRBD1 (6 bases). Trimming took off 4 bases at V and 6 bases at J, with 16 bases between the two ends. Germline CDR1 is SGHRS and CDR2 is YFSETQ. The CDR3 loop spans 14 amino acids. CDR3 DNA: TGCGCCAGCAGCCGCGAGGGGGGAGATAATGGCTACACCTTC. Translating it yields CASSREGGDNGYTF.

This clone has a single count. The chain links TRBV30 to TRBJ2-5; the match to TRBD2 covers 8 bases. CDR1 GTSNPN and CDR2 SVGIG come from the germline V gene (reference sequence). The CDR3 loop spans 13 amino acids. Trimming cost V 4 bases and J 5 bases; bases outside gene matches: 6. CDR3 protein: CAWTGGAWETQYF. The DNA for the CDR3 is TGTGCCTGGACGGGGGGGGCCTGGGAGACCCAGTACTTC.

V is TRBV21-1 and J is TRBJ2-3. TRBV21-1 is marked as a pseudogene. CDR3 length equals 17 residues. CDR3 protein: CASSKEGWAVPSDTQYF. CDR3 DNA sequence: TGTGCCAGCAGCAAAGAAGGGTGGGCAGTCCCATCAGATACGCAGTATTTT.

This clone was counted a single time. The conserved final phenylalanine or tryptophan is absent from the CDR3, which likely points to a read error. This chain joins TRBV4-2 and TRBJ2-2; 7 nucleotides match TRBD2. Trimming at V came to 1 base and at J to 0 bases, leaving 2 bases not matched to a gene. The CDR3 length is 16 residues. The germline CDR1 and CDR2 sequences are LGHNA and YNFKEQ. The CDR3 loop reads CASSQASGTNTGELFS. The DNA for the CDR3 is TGTGCCAGCAGCCAAGCTAGCGGAACGAACACCGGGGAGCTGTTTTCT.

The chain joins TRBV9 to TRBJ2-1, with TRBD2 as a possible D gene (5 bases). Germline V CDR1 and CDR2: SGDLS, YYNGEE. The CDR3 extends over 13 amino acids. Trimming stripped 4 bases from V and 5 bases from J, with 10 bases between. CDR3 in amino acids: CASSSDWNNEQFF. CDR3 sequence (DNA): TGTGCCAGCAGCTCGGACTGGAACAATGAGCAGTTCTTC.

This clone was seen a single time. The chain carries TRBV14 and TRBJ1-2; 7 nucleotides agree with TRBD1. V dropped 4 bases and J dropped 5; count of bases not matched to a gene: 4. The V gene's germline CDR1 is SGHDN and CDR2 FVKESK. The CDR3 is 13 residues long. The DNA of the CDR3 is TGTGCCAGCAGCCGGACAGGAGGGTATGGCTACACCTTC. Its translation is CASSRTGGYGYTF.

The chain is built from TRBV19 and TRBJ1-2; D uncertain. Trimming stripped 7 bases from V and 3 bases from J, with 18 bases between. Germline values: CDR1 LNHDA, CDR2 SQIVND (reference sequence). The CDR3 totals 15 residues. CDR3 amino acids: CASTAAGGPDYGYTF. CDR3 sequence (DNA): TGTGCCAGTACCGCCGCCGGAGGGCCAGACTATGGCTACACCTTC.

The genes are TRBV11-1 and TRBJ2-7, with TRBD2 identical over 11 bases. CDR1 and CDR2 (germline): SGHAT, FQDESV (reference sequence). Trimming took 0 bases from V and 2 from J; bases not matched to a gene: 12. CDR3 length: 19 residues. The CDR3 DNA sequence: TGTGCCAGCAGCTTAGCGTCGGTAGCGGGAGGGCTGAACCCCTACGAGCAGTACTTC. Translation gives CASSLASVAGGLNPYEQYF.

V usage is TRBV10-3 and J usage is TRBJ2-7; 11 nucleotides align to TRBD2. This CDR3 region has 19 residues. Germline V gene lookup returns CDR1 ENHRY and CDR2 SYGVKD. V lost 10 bases to trimming and J lost 6 bases; unmatched junction nucleotides: 26. The CDR3 nucleotides read TGTGCCACCTCTTCGGGGGGACTAGCGGAGAAGGTAAGGAAGGGCGAGCAGTACTTC. It codes for CATSSGGLAEKVRKGEQYF.

The chain joins TRBV18 to TRBJ2-7, with D uncertain. The CDR3 runs to 13 residues. In germline, CDR1 is KGHSH, CDR2 LQKENI. V was clipped by 3 bases and J by 7 bases, with 13 bases between them. The CDR3 here is CASSPKPGSEQYF. The CDR3 region has the DNA TGTGCCAGCTCACCTAAACCTGGGTCAGAGCAGTACTTC. Full variable domain (rest looked up from reference TRBV18 and TRBJ2-7): NAGVMQNPRHLVRRRGQEARLRCSPMKGHSHVYWYRQLPEEGLKFMVYLQKENIIDESGMPKERFSAEFPKEGPSILRIQQVVRGDSAAYFCASSPKPGSEQYFGPGTRLTVT.

This clone appeared a few times. V is TRBV10-3 and J is TRBJ1-1; 8 nucleotides line up with TRBD1. This CDR3 has 13 amino acids. Germline values: CDR1 ENHRY, CDR2 SYGVKD. J gave up 3 bases and V 6 bases, and 3 bases lay outside the gene matches. CDR3 loop: CAIRADRDTEAFF. For the CDR3, the DNA is TGTGCCATCAGGGCGGACAGGGACACTGAAGCTTTCTTT.

The table lists this clone with a count of one. The rearrangement joins TRBV19 to TRBJ1-1; D is possibly TRBD1 (6 bases). From germline, CDR1 is LNHDA and CDR2 SQIVND (reference sequence). The CDR3 is made up of 14 amino acids. The V and J ends lost 11 bases and 4 bases respectively, with 20 bases between them. The CDR3 reads CAGPTGALGTEAFF. CDR3 DNA: TGTGCCGGTCCGACGGGGGCGCTGGGCACTGAAGCTTTCTTT.